Included here is one T cell receptor (beta chain) sequence, with context. Its target is unknown. This sample is drawn from a study of T cell responses to AZD1222 COVID-19 vaccine. Some clones are missing from TCRdb's copy, which holds only in-frame ones; the method was immunoSEQ multiplex PCR. The data hold some 80,000 clones, with 70% to 90% observed a single time. In germline, CDR1 is SEHNR, CDR2 FQNEAQ (reference sequence). V lost 5 bases, J lost 4 bases, and 10 bases stayed unmatched. The CDR3 spans 16 residues. Study observations and caveats: Reports say nearly half of spike-specific TCRs go after unmutated variant regions.

The source is an adult who received the MenACWY meningococcal vaccine as a control. The chain is built from TRBV7-9 and TRBJ2-3, with 9 nucleotides matching TRBD1. The source material was peripheral blood, sampled 28 days after the second dose of the MenACWY control vaccine. The CDR3 sequence: CASSKTTGGKADTQYF. The CDR3, as DNA: TGTGCCAGCAGCAAAACGACAGGGGGTAAGGCAGATACGCAGTATTTT.